Listed here is a single T cell receptor (beta chain). It lacks a known antigen. Within one base of it there is no much larger clone, and no base qualities were kept. CDR3 length: 12 amino acids, cysteine to phenylalanine. The entry retains the CDR3 DNA only, 36 bases that are in frame from base 1. Ends trimmed: V by 4 bases, J by 11 bases; bases unmatched to a gene: 4. The CDR1 and CDR2 encoded by the germline V gene (reference sequence) are MNHEY and SMNVEV. These data belong to a study of human T cells and chemical hapten exposure (dated by TCRdb to the early 2020s). About the full investigation: For sensitization, 2% DPC in acetone was applied to a 2 cm by 2 cm area of upper inner arm skin. Libraries were pooled for sequencing, and variation in per-sample TCR yields was attributed mainly to small differences in library volumes within the pool. Alopecia areata with under or over 50% scalp involvement, alopecia totalis and alopecia universalis were represented in the patient cohort, which was mostly female. Patch testing was done on the upper back using Finn chambers containing 0.01% DPC, and results were scored after 6 days according to International Contact Dermatitis Research Group standards. About 27 alopecia patients gave blood for TCR sequencing at one to four time points (pre-sensitization, 2, 6 and 24 weeks). Throughout the study period of roughly 24 weeks, patients also received therapeutic DPC doses to the scalp every week. Patient blood was sampled pre-sensitization (week 0) and at 2, 6 and about 24 weeks after DPC sensitization. Peripheral blood TCR repertoire changes were tracked in vivo in alopecia patients during primary and secondary sensitization to the hapten diphenylcyclopropenone (DPC). What the research found in general, with its limitations: After repeated subsampling, changes were observed in the strength of the expansion versus patch-test correlation and in the threshold at which the correlation became significant. Compared with pre-sensitization or healthy control sets, expanded TCRs formed significantly more large CDR3 similarity clusters, which is consistent with antigen-driven responses. All patients had alopecia, a presumed autoimmune disease, so their immune response might differ from that of healthy individuals. The number of TCRs above 1 in 1000 frequency did not change with DPC sensitization; there was no evidence of global repertoire structure alterations. A positive correlation was found between the number of PT1 expanded TCRs and patch test score, with significance reached at thresholds 8, 16 and 32 but not 4.

The time point label, read with the paper, signifies: pre-sensitization, week 0. Per the publication, the treatment or condition label means: therapeutic diphenylcyclopropenone sensitization with weekly scalp DPC. At each patch-test visit, blood was drawn before the patch test was applied. Patients were considered eligible if aged 18 to 70, diagnosed with alopecia and deemed suitable for DPC therapy, and patients were excluded if pregnant. Total RNA was isolated from unfractionated whole blood collected in Tempus Blood RNA tubes. The library was built by means of RACE. The sequencer was a NextSeq 500. Library preparation attached unique molecular identifiers to individual cDNA molecules for quantitative, reproducible TCR counting. For every blood RNA sample, sequencing covered both the TCR alpha and TCR beta chains. As for the authors' bioinformatics: The median number of TCRs per sample was roughly 94,000, ranging from 23,224 to 690,600. The Decombinator software suite was used to annotate the V, J and CDR3 of the TCR reads. For PS versus PT1 abundance plots, all samples were subsampled to the same number of TCRs (28,000). Expanded TCRs were defined as absent before sensitization and observed at least eight times at the 2-week time point. Clones were called with MiXCR by TCRdb after fastp trimmed the public reads at Q25, and only in-frame beta chains were retained. Merged by CDR3 protein, the rows form single entries marked with the most common genes and DNA. The authors' filters were not applied to this entry. The sample has tens of thousands of distinct CDR3 sequences on record, around a tenth of them singletons. The top ten constitute 13% to 15% of the sample.

Recombination joined TRBV27 with TRBJ1-5, with 8 middle bases fitting TRBD1. The sequence derives from a woman in her thirties or forties with alopecia areata. Some clones in this sample may be carry-over from other donors' samples. Sequenced material: whole blood, taken in connection with sensitization to the hapten diphenylcyclopropenone (DPC). In nucleotides, the sequence is TGTGCCAGCAGTTCACGGACAGGGACCCAGCATTTT. The translation is CASSSRTGTQHF.